This passage covers 3 T cell receptor beta chains from one sample sequenced in a study of T-cell reconstitution after alpha-beta-depleted transplantation in children. TCRbeta library construction was performed incorporating unique molecular identifiers. TCRdb re-derived calls from the PCR reads in MiXCR, one entry per CDR3 protein. Of roughly 200,000 distinct CDR3 sequences in the sample, approximately 11% were seen once. Sequencing used PBMCs, obtained before TCRalphabeta/CD19-depleted stem cell transplant. The receptors were sampled from a child less than two years old with acute myeloid leukemia, due to receive a stem cell transplant.

Many counts were recorded for this clonotype. The rearrangement joins TRBV20-1 to TRBJ1-5; D perhaps matches TRBD1 (6 bases). Germline values: CDR1 DFQATT, CDR2 SNEGSKA (reference sequence). The CDR3 covers 14 residues. V lost 4 bases and J 3 bases, leaving 13 bases between the germline ends. The CDR3 region is CSAKKGVPNQPQHF. The CDR3 DNA reads as TGCAGTGCTAAAAAGGGGGTTCCCAATCAGCCCCAGCATTTT.

This clonotype was seen ten or more times. The chain employs TRBV4-2 and TRBJ2-7; TRBD2 matches 7 bases. V lost 0 bases, J lost 12 bases, and 11 bases stayed unmatched. Germline V gives CDR1 LGHNA, CDR2 YNFKEQ. CDR3 length: 14 amino acids. This CDR3 is CASSQERSGDTRYF. CDR3 bases: TGTGCCAGCAGCCAAGAAAGGAGCGGGGATACACGGTACTTC.

This clonotype was seen at least ten times. The gene calls are TRBV9 and TRBJ1-1, with D unresolved. V was shortened by 3 bases and J by 7 bases, with 7 bases between the two germline ends. The CDR3 sequence is 11 residues long. Germline V gene lookup returns CDR1 SGDLS and CDR2 YYNGEE. For the CDR3, the DNA is TGTGCCAGCAGCGGGACCATTGAAGCTTTCTTT. Its protein product is CASSGTIEAFF.